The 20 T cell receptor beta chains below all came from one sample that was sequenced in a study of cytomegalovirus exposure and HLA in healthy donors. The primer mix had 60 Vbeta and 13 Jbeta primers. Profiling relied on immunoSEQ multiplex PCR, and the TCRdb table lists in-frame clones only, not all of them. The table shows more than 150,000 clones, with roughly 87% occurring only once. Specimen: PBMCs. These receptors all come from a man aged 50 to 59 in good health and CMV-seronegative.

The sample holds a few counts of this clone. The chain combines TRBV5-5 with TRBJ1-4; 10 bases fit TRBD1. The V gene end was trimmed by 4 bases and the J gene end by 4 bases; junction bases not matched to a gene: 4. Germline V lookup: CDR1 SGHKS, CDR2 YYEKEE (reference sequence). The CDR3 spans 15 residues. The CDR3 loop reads CASSPGTGVNEKLFF. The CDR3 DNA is TGTGCCAGCAGCCCCGGGACAGGGGTTAATGAAAAACTGTTTTTT. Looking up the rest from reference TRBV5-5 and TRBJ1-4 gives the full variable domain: DAGVTQSPTHLIKTRGQQVTLRCSPISGHKSVSWYQQVLGQGPQFIFQYYEKEERGRGNFPDRFSARQFPNYSSELNVNALLLGDSALYLCASSPGTGVNEKLFFGSGTQLSVL.

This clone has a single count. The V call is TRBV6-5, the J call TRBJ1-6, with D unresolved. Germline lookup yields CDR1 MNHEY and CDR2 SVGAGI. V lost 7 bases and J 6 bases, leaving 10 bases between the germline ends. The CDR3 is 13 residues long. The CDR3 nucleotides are TGTGCCAGCAAGGTGTGGAGTAATTCACCCCTCCACTTT. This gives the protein CASKVWSNSPLHF.

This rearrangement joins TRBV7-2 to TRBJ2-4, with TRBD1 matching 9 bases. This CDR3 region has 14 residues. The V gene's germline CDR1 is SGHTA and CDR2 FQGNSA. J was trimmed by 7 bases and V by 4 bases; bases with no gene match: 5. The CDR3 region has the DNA TGTGCCAGCAGCTCGGGACAGGGAGGCAACATTCAGTACTTC. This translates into CASSSGQGGNIQYF.

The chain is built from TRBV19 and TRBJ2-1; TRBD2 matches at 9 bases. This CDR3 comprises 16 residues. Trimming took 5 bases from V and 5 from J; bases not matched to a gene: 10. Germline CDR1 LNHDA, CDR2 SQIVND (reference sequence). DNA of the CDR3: TGTGCCAGTAGTCGCCCAGCGGGAGGCGAAAACAATGAGCAGTTCTTC. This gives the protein CASSRPAGGENNEQFF.

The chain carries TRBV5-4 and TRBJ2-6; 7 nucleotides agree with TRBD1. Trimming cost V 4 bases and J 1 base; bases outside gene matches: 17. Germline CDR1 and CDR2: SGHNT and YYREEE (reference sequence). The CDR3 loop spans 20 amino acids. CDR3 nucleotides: TGTGCCAGCAGCGCCGTCTTAAAAAGGGGGCCGTCGTCTGGGGCCAACGTCCTGACTTTC. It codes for CASSAVLKRGPSSGANVLTF.

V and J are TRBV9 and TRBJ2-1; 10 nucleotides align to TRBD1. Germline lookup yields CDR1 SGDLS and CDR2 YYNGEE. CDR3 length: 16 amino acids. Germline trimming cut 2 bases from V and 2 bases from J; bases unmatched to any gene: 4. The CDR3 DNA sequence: TGTGCCAGCAGCGTCTCCGGACAGGGGGCCTACAATGAGCAGTTCTTC. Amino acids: CASSVSGQGAYNEQFF.

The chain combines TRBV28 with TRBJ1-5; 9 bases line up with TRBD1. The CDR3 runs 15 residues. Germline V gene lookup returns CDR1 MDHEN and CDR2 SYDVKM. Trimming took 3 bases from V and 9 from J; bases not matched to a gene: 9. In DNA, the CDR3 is TGTGCCAGCAGTTTCGGGGGACAGGGCCGGCGGCCCCAGCATTTT. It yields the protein CASSFGGQGRRPQHF.

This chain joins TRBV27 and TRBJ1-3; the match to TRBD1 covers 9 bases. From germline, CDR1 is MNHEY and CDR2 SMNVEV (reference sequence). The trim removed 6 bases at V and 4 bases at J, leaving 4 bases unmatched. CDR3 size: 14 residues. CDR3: CASRGQGYGNTIYF. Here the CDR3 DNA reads TGTGCCAGCAGGGGACAGGGCTACGGAAACACCATATATTTT.

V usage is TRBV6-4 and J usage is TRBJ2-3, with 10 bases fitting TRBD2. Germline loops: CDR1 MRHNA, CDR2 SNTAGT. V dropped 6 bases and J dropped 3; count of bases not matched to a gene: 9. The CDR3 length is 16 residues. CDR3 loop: CASRALAGDGTDTQYF. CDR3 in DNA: TGTGCCAGCAGGGCGCTAGCGGGGGACGGGACAGATACGCAGTATTTT.

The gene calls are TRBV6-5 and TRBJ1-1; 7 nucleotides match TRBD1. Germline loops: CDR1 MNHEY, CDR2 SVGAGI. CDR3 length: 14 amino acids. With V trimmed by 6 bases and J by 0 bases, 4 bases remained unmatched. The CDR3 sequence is CASRGGQLNTEAFF. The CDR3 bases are TGTGCCAGCAGGGGGGGACAGCTGAACACTGAAGCTTTCTTT.

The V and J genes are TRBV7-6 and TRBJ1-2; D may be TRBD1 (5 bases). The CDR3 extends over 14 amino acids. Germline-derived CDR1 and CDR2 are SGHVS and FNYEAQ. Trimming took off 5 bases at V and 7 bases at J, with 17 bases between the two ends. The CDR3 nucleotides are TGTGCCAGCAGCGCAGCAGGGCAGGCCTCTGGCTACACCTTC. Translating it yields CASSAAGQASGYTF.

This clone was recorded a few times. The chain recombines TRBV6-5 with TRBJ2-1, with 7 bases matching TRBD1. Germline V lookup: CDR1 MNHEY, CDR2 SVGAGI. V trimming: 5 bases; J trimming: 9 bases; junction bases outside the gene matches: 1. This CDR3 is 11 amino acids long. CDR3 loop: CASSNRGEQFF. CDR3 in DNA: TGTGCCAGCAGTAACAGGGGTGAGCAGTTCTTC.

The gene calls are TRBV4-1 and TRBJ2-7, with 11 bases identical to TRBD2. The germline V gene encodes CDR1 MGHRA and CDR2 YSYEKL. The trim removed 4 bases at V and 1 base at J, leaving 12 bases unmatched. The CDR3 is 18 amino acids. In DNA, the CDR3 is TGCGCCAGCAGCCCACCTGTGAAGGGACTAGCGGAGTCCTACGAGCAGTACTTC. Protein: CASSPPVKGLAESYEQYF.

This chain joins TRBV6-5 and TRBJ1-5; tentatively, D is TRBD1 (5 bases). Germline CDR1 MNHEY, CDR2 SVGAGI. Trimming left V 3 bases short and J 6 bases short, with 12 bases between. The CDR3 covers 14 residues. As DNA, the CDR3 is TGTGCCAGCAGTTATCAGGGCGAGGCTCAGCCCCAGCATTTT. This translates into CASSYQGEAQPQHF.

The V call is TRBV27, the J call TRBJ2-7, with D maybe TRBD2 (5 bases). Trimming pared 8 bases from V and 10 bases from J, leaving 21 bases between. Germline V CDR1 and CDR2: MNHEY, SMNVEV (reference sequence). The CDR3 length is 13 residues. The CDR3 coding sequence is TGTGCCAGCCTCGAGGCAGGCGGACTGACACAGTACTTC. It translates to CASLEAGGLTQYF.

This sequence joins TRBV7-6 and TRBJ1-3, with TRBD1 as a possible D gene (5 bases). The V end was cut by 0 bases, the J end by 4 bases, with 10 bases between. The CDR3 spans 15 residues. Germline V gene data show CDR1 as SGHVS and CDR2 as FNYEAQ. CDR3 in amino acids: CASSLALRQGNTIYF. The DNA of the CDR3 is TGTGCCAGCAGCTTAGCGCTGAGACAGGGAAACACCATATATTTT.

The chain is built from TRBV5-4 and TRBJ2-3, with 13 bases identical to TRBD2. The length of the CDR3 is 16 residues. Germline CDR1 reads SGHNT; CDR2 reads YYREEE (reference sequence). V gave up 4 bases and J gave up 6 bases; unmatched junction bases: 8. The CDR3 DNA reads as TGTGCCAGCAGCACTACTAGCGGGAGGGCGGGGGATACGCAGTATTTT. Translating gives CASSTTSGRAGDTQYF.

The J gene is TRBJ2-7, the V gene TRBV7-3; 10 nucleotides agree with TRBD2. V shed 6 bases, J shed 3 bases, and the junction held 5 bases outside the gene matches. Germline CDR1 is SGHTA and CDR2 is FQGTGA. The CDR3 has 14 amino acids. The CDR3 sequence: CASSLAGGIYEQYF. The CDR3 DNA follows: TGTGCCAGCAGTTTAGCGGGGGGTATCTACGAGCAGTACTTC. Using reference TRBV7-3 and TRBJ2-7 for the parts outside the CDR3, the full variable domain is GAGVSQTPSNKVTEKGKYVELRCDPISGHTALYWYRQSLGQGPEFLIYFQGTGAADDSGLPNDRFFAVRPEGSVSTLKIQRTERGDSAVYLCASSLAGGIYEQYFGPGTRLTVT.

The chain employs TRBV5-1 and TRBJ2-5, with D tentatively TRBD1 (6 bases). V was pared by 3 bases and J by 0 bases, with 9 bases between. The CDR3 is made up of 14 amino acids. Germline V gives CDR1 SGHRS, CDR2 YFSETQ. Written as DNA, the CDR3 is TGCGCCAGCAGCTCAGGGGCCGACCAAGAGACCCAGTACTTC. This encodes CASSSGADQETQYF.

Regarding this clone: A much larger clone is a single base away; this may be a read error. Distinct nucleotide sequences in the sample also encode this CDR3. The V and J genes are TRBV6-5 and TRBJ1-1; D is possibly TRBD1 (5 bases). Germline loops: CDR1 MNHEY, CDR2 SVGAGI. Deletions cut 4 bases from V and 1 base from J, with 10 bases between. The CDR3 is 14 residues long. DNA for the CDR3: TGTGCCAGCAGTTTCTTAGACAGGAACACTGAAGCTTTCTTT. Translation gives CASSFLDRNTEAFF.